These T cell receptor beta chains were read from a single sample in a study of T cell responses to AZD1222 COVID-19 vaccine. Profiled with immunoSEQ multiplex PCR; TCRdb holds only in-frame clones, not every one. The table includes over 140,000 clones, roughly 92% detected once. Sequenced material: peripheral blood, taken 28 days after the second AZD1222 dose. The receptors derive from an adult who received the AZD1222 COVID-19 vaccine. The CDR3 runs from the conserved cysteine through the conserved F or W. A D gene is named only where the DNA matches it firmly.

cdr3_aa	cdr3_nt	d_call	v_call	j_call
CASSPRATSYEQYF	TGTGCCAGCAGTCCTCGTGCCACGTCCTACGAGCAGTACTTC	.	TRBV2	TRBJ2-7
CASSIKGQEPYGYTF	TGTGCCAGTAGTATTAAGGGTCAGGAACCTTATGGCTACACCTTC	.	TRBV19	TRBJ1-2
CASSRDRNTEAFF	TGTGCCAGCAGTCGCGACAGAAACACTGAAGCTTTCTTT	.	TRBV6-5	TRBJ1-1
CASSPPRRVTAFF	TGTGCCAGCAGTCCCCCTCGAAGGGTAACAGCTTTCTTT	.	TRBV28	TRBJ1-1
CASSLRGDQETQYF	TGTGCCAGCAGCTTACGGGGGGACCAAGAGACCCAGTACTTC	TRBD2	TRBV7-3	TRBJ2-5
CASSPRDRVRKSNQPQHF	TGTGCCAGCAGTCCCCGGGACAGGGTGAGGAAAAGCAATCAGCCCCAGCATTTT	TRBD1	TRBV28	TRBJ1-5
CASSPPGDLGPGGAFF	TGTGCCAGCTCACCACCAGGAGATCTGGGACCCGGTGGAGCTTTCTTT	.	TRBV18	TRBJ1-1
CASSKAGVTQHF	TGTGCCAGTAGTAAGGCAGGGGTTACCCAGCATTTT	.	TRBV19	TRBJ1-5
CASRDRVLFYNEQFF	TGTGCCAGCCGGGACAGGGTGCTCTTTTACAATGAGCAGTTCTTC	TRBD1	TRBV19	TRBJ2-1
CSVVRGPNEQFF	TGCAGCGTTGTTCGGGGACCCAATGAGCAGTTCTTC	.	TRBV29-1	TRBJ2-1
CASSLSNYGYTF	TGTGCCAGCAGTTTATCTAACTATGGCTACACCTTC	.	TRBV12-3/TRBV12-4	TRBJ1-2
CASSTYRGPGETQYF	TGTGCCAGTAGTACCTACAGGGGTCCGGGAGAGACCCAGTACTTC	TRBD1	TRBV19	TRBJ2-5
CASSLVLSSYNEQFF	TGTGCCAGCAGCTTGGTACTGTCCTCCTACAATGAGCAGTTCTTC	.	TRBV5-5	TRBJ2-1
CASSAIGDGGANVLTF	TGTGCCAGTAGTGCCATAGGGGATGGGGGGGCCAACGTCCTGACTTTC	.	TRBV19	TRBJ2-6
CASSSHPLVNEQFF	TGTGCCAGCAGTTCACACCCGCTGGTCAATGAGCAGTTCTTC	.	TRBV28	TRBJ2-1
CASRLGGFGAEAFF	TGTGCCAGCAGACTAGGCGGATTTGGGGCTGAAGCTTTCTTT	.	TRBV7-2	TRBJ1-1